This TCR beta chain appears in the sequencing data of a study of blood T cell repertoires in COVID-19. Study as a whole: The United States, Italy and Spain were the sources of the acute and convalescent COVID-19 samples. PBMCs, B-cell-depleted T cells, or T cells were the source of the cDNA or gDNA that made up the material.

This clone was recorded a few times. As originally analysed: Estimation of nucleated cell counts relied on the amplification of reference gene primers. Produced via immunoSEQ multiplex PCR; TCRdb's table is partial and in-frame only. The DNA gave D and trimming, while V, J and clone size come from that table. The sample comprises 250,000 or so clones, around 83% of which are singletons, and more than 1.5% rests with the top ten. Sequencing was performed on peripheral blood. The clonotype comes from a woman aged 40 to 50 who had recovered from COVID-19.

The CDR3 nucleotides read TGCGCCAGCAGCCAATCAGATACGCAGTATTTT. Translating gives CASSQSDTQYF. The V and J genes are TRBV5-1 and TRBJ2-3; no definite D call. Germline V gene sequence: CDR1 SGHRS, CDR2 YFSETQ. Trimming shortened V by 4 bases and J by 4 bases, and 4 bases separated the two germline ends. The CDR3 runs 11 residues.